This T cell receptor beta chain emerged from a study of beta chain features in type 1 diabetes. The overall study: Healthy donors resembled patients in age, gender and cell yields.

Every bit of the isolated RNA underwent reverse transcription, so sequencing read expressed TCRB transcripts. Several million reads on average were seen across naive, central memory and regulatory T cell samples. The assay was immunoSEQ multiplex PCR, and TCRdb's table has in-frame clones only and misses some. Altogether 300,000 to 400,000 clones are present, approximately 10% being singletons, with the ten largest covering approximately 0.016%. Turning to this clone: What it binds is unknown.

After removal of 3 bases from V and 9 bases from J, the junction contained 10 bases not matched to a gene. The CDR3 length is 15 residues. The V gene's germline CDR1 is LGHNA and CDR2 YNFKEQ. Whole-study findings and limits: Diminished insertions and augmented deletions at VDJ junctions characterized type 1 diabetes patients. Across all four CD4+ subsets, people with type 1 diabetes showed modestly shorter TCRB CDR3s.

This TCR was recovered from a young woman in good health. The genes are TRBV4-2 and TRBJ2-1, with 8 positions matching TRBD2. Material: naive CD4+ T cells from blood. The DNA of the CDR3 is TGTGCCAGCAGCCAGACCCTCGGGAGGGCCCTTGAGCAGTTCTTC. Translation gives CASSQTLGRALEQFF.